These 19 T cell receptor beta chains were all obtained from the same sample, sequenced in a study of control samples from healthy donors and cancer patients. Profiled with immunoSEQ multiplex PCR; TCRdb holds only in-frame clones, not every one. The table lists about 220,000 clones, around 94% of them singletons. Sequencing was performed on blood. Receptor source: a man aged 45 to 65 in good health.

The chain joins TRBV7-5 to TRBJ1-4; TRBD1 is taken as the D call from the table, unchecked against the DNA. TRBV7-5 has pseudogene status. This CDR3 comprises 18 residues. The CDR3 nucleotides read TGTGTCAGAAGCTTAATCCGGACAGGGGGAATGGCTAATGAAAAACTGTTTTTT. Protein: CVRSLIRTGGMANEKLFF.

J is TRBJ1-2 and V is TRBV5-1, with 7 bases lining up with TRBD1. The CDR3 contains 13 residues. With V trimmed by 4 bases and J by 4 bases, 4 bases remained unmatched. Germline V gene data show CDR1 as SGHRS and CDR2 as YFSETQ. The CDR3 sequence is CASSMDRIYGYTF. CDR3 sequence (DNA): TGCGCCAGCAGCATGGACAGGATCTATGGCTACACCTTC.

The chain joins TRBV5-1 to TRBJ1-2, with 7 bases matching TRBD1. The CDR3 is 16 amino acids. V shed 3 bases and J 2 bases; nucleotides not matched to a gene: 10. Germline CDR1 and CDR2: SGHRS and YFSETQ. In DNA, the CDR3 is TGCGCCAGCAGCTGGGGGAATCCAGGGGGAAACTATGGCTACACCTTC. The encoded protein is CASSWGNPGGNYGYTF.

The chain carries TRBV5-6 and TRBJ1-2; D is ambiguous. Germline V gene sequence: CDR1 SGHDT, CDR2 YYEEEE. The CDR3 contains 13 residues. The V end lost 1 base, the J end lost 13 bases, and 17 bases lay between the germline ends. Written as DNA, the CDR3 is TGTGCCAGCAGCTTGAGGAGGAGGCCCGAAGTCACCTTC. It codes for CASSLRRRPEVTF.

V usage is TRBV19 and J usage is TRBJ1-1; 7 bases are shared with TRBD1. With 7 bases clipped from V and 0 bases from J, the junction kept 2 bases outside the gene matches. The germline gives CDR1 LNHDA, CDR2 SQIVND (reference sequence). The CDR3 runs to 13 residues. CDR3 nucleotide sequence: TGTGCCAGTACTGACAGGGTGAACACTGAAGCTTTCTTT. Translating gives CASTDRVNTEAFF.

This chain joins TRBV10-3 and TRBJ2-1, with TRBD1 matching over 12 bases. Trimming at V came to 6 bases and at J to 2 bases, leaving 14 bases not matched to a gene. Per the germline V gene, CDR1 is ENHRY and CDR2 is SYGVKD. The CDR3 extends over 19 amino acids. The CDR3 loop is CAISGRTGTGGTPYNEQFF. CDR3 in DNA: TGTGCCATCAGCGGGCGAACCGGGACAGGGGGCACTCCCTACAATGAGCAGTTCTTC.

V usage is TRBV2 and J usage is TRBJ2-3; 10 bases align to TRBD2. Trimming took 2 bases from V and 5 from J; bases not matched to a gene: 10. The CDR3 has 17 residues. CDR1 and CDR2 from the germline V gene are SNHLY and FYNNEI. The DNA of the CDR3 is TGTGCCAGCAGTGAATGGGCTAGCGGGGGCCATCGAGATACGCAGTATTTT. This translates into CASSEWASGGHRDTQYF.

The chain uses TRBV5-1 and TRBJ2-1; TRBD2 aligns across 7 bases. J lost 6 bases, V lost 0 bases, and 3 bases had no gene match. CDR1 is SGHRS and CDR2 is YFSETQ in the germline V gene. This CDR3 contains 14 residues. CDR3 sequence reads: CASSLGGGSNEQFF. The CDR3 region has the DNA TGCGCCAGCAGCTTGGGGGGCGGGAGCAATGAGCAGTTCTTC.

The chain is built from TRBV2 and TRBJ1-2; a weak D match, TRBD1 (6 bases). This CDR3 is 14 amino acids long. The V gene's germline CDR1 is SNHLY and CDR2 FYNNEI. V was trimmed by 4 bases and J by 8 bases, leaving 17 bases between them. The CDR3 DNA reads TGTGCCAGCAGTGGAGGCCAGGGGCCTAGCGGCTACACCTTC. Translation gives CASSGGQGPSGYTF.

CDR3 bases: TGCGCCAGCAGCCAGTCGGTGGTTAGCTATGGCTACACCTTC. Translating it yields CASSQSVVSYGYTF. V gene TRBV4-1 combines with J gene TRBJ1-2; unclear D gene. V was clipped by 3 bases and J by 4 bases, with 12 bases between them. The CDR3 runs 14 residues. Germline assignment: CDR1 MGHRA and CDR2 YSYEKL.

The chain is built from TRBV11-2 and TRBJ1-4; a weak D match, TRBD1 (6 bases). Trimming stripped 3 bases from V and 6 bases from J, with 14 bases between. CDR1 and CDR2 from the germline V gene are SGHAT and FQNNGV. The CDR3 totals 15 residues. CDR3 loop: CASSFSQGRDEKLFF. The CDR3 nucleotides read TGTGCCAGCAGCTTTTCCCAGGGGCGGGATGAAAAACTGTTTTTT. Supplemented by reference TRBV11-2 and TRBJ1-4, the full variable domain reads EAGVAQSPRYKIIEKRQSVAFWCNPISGHATLYWYQQILGQGPKLLIQFQNNGVVDDSQLPKDRFSAERLKGVDSTLKIQPAKLEDSAVYLCASSFSQGRDEKLFFGSGTQLSVL.

Written as DNA, the CDR3 is TGTGCCAGCAGTTTAGTGGCGGGCGGAAACACCATATATTTT. This translates into CASSLVAGGNTIYF. The rearrangement uses TRBV28 and TRBJ1-3; D gene uncertain. Germline lookup yields CDR1 MDHEN and CDR2 SYDVKM. Trimming removed 2 bases from V and 4 bases from J, with 9 bases in between. The CDR3 is 14 residues long.

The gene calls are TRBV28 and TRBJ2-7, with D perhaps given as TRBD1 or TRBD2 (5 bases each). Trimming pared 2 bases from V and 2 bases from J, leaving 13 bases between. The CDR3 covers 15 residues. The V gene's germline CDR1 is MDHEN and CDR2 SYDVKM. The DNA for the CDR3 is TGTGCCAGCAGTTTAAGTCGAGGGGCACCCTACGAGCAGTACTTC. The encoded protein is CASSLSRGAPYEQYF.

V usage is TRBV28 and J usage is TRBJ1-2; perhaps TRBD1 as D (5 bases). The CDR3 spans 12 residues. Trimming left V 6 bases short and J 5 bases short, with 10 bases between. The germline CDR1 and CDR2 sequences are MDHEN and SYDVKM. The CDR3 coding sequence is TGTGCCAGCAGGGACACCCAGTATGGCTACACCTTC. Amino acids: CASRDTQYGYTF.

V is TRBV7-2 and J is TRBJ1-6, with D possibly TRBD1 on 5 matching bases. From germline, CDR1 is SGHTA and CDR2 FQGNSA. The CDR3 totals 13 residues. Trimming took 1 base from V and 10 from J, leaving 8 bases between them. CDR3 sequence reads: CASSLGGASPLHF. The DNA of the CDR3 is TGTGCCAGCAGCTTAGGGGGCGCCTCACCCCTCCACTTT.

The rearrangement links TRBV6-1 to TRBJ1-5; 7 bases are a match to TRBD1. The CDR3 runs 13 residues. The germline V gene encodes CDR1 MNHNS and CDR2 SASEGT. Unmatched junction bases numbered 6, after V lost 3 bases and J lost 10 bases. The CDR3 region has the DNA TGTGCCAGCAGTGAGGACAGGTCAGGACCCCAGCATTTT. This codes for CASSEDRSGPQHF.

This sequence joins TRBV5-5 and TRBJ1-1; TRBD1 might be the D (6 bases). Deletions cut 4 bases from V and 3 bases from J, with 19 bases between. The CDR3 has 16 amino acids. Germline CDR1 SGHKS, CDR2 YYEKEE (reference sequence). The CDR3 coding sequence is TGTGCCAGCAGCACCCAGGGGAGGGGGAGTTACACTGAAGCTTTCTTT. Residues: CASSTQGRGSYTEAFF.

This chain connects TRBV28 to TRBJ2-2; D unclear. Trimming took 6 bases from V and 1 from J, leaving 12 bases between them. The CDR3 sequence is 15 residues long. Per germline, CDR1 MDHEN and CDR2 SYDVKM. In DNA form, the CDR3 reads TGTGCCAGCAGCCAAGACCTATGGAACACCGGGGAGCTGTTTTTT. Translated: CASSQDLWNTGELFF.

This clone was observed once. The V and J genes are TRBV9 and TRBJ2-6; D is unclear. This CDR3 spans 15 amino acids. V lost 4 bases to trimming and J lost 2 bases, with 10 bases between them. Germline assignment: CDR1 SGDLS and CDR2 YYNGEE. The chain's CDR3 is CASSPKGTGANVLTF. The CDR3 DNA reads TGTGCCAGCAGCCCCAAGGGAACTGGGGCCAACGTCCTGACTTTC.